One and the same sample provided the 20 T cell receptor beta chains below, sequenced in a study of cytomegalovirus exposure and HLA in healthy donors (dated by TCRdb to about 2017). Receptors were amplified or captured by the immunoSEQ multiplex PCR assay. The multiplex PCR relied on a mix of 60 forward primers for TCR Vbeta segments and 13 reverse primers for TCR Jbeta segments. This immuneACCESS table, as held by TCRdb, lists in-frame sequences with V and J called but not all clones. Of the missing ones, under half trace to an unresolved V gene in checked studies; the others have no known cause. Present in this sample are 150,000 or so clones, 65% to 85% of which were seen just once. About 6.3% of the sample goes to the ten largest clones. Source material: PBMCs. The receptors were sampled from a male donor in good health and CMV-seropositive.

The chain joins TRBV28 to TRBJ2-7, with a tentative D call TRBD2 (7 bases). Germline CDR1 MDHEN, CDR2 SYDVKM. CDR3 length: 14 residues. Trimming took 7 bases from V and 6 from J, leaving 19 bases between them. CDR3 DNA: TGTGCCAGCATCCCCGGGGGGCCGGGGGCCGAGCAGTACTTC. It is translated as CASIPGGPGAEQYF.

This chain joins TRBV7-9 and TRBJ2-7; tentative D call: TRBD2 (5 bases). Germline V gene lookup returns CDR1 SEHNR and CDR2 FQNEAQ (reference sequence). The CDR3 is 14 residues long. V was shortened by 2 bases and J by 3 bases, with 11 bases between the two germline ends. CDR3 DNA sequence: TGTGCCAGCAGCTTATGGCCGGGAATCTACGAGCAGTACTTC. As protein: CASSLWPGIYEQYF.

The chain carries TRBV6-5 and TRBJ2-7; D remains unclear. The CDR3 covers 15 residues. The germline V gene has CDR1 MNHEY and CDR2 SVGAGI. V shed 0 bases and J shed 0 bases, with 9 bases lying between them. Here the CDR3 DNA reads TGTGCCAGCAGTTACTCTTCTAGGAGCTCCTACGAGCAGTACTTC. Amino acid sequence: CASSYSSRSSYEQYF.

V and J are TRBV10-3 and TRBJ2-7; 10 bases are a match to TRBD1. CDR1 is ENHRY and CDR2 is SYGVKD in the germline V gene. The CDR3 has 16 amino acids. V shed 3 bases, J shed 6 bases, and the junction held 11 bases outside the gene matches. CDR3 sequence (DNA): TGTGCCATCAGTGAATCGACACGGGACAGGGGTTCCGAGCAGTACTTC. Translated: CAISESTRDRGSEQYF.

The V call is TRBV12-2, the J call TRBJ2-1; the table's D gene call, TRBD2, was not cross checked with the DNA. TRBV12-2 is listed as a pseudogene. The CDR3 extends over 18 amino acids. CDR3 loop: CASRFTGGTSGAYNEQFF. The CDR3 DNA follows: TGTGCAAGTCGCTTTACGGGGGGGACTAGCGGAGCCTACAATGAGCAGTTCTTC.

This clone was detected only a few times. The chain links TRBV29-1 to TRBJ2-6; 7 bases agree with TRBD1. There are 16 residues in the CDR3. The ends lost 7 bases at V and 1 base at J; junction bases unmatched: 10. Germline V gene data show CDR1 as SQVTM and CDR2 as ANQGSEA. As DNA, the CDR3 is TGCAGCGCCCAGGGACAGTCCAGGTCTGGGGCCAACGTCCTGACTTTC. Translated: CSAQGQSRSGANVLTF.

V gene TRBV27 combines with J gene TRBJ2-4; 14 bases are shared with TRBD2. Germline assignment: CDR1 MNHEY and CDR2 SMNVEV (reference sequence). The CDR3 length is 19 residues. The ends lost 4 bases at V and 2 bases at J; junction bases unmatched: 10. CDR3: CASSSRLAGGPGTKNIQYF. CDR3 sequence (DNA): TGTGCCAGCAGTTCCCGACTAGCGGGAGGGCCAGGAACCAAAAACATTCAGTACTTC.

This chain joins TRBV5-1 and TRBJ2-3; 11 nucleotides line up with TRBD2. The CDR3 covers 14 residues. J gave up 6 bases and V 9 bases, and 9 bases lay outside the gene matches. CDR1 SGHRS and CDR2 YFSETQ come from the germline V gene. DNA for the CDR3: TGCGCCACGACCGGGACTAGCGGCCCTGATACGCAGTATTTT. Translated, it gives CATTGTSGPDTQYF.

This clone was recorded only once. The chain recombines TRBV6-5 with TRBJ1-5; D gene uncertain. Germline CDR1 and CDR2: MNHEY and SVGAGI. V lost 0 bases, J lost 4 bases, and 4 bases lay in between. There are 13 residues in the CDR3. The CDR3 is CASSYSRNQPQHF. CDR3 in DNA: TGTGCCAGCAGTTACTCGAGGAATCAGCCCCAGCATTTT.

There are a few counts of this clone. V and J are TRBV27 and TRBJ1-1; D gene ambiguous. Germline V gene sequence: CDR1 MNHEY, CDR2 SMNVEV (reference sequence). The CDR3 has 15 residues. V gave up 5 bases and J gave up 3 bases, with 16 bases separating them. The CDR3 here is CASSPFLSRDTEAFF. The DNA for the CDR3 is TGTGCCAGCAGTCCCTTCTTGTCGCGGGACACTGAAGCTTTCTTT.

This chain joins TRBV25-1 and TRBJ2-2, with 8 positions matching TRBD1. J was trimmed by 6 bases and V by 8 bases; bases with no gene match: 8. This CDR3 region has 14 residues. Germline values: CDR1 MGHDK, CDR2 SYGVNS. The CDR3 spells CASQRTGSAGELFF. CDR3 DNA sequence: TGTGCCAGCCAGCGGACAGGGTCCGCCGGGGAGCTGTTTTTT.

This clone was observed a handful of times. J is TRBJ1-1 and V is TRBV7-9; 7 nucleotides match TRBD1. There are 15 residues in the CDR3. Germline V lookup: CDR1 SEHNR, CDR2 FQNEAQ (reference sequence). With 3 bases clipped from V and 6 bases from J, the junction kept 10 bases outside the gene matches. CDR3 loop: CASSFNTGDRAEAFF. DNA for the CDR3: TGTGCCAGCAGCTTCAATACAGGGGATCGGGCTGAAGCTTTCTTT.

This sequence joins TRBV7-8 and TRBJ2-2, with D perhaps TRBD2 (7 bases). Germline V gene data show CDR1 as SGHVS and CDR2 as FQNEAQ. This CDR3 has 16 residues. The V end was cut by 1 base, the J end by 6 bases, with 15 bases between. DNA of the CDR3: TGTGCCAGCAGCTTAGTGGGGGGGCAGCGGCCCGGGGAGCTGTTTTTT. Amino acids: CASSLVGGQRPGELFF.

In its sample, this clone was seen once. The chain links TRBV9 to TRBJ2-1; D is perhaps TRBD2 (5 bases). The CDR3 has 15 residues. With 0 bases removed from V and 2 bases from J, the gap between germline ends came to 9 bases. Germline loops: CDR1 SGDLS, CDR2 YYNGEE. The CDR3 loop is CASSVEAEPYNEQFF. The CDR3 DNA follows: TGTGCCAGCAGCGTAGAAGCGGAGCCCTACAATGAGCAGTTCTTC.

V gene TRBV15 combines with J gene TRBJ1-3; 7 positions match TRBD1. V trimming: 3 bases; J trimming: 0 bases; junction bases outside the gene matches: 2. CDR1 LNHNV and CDR2 YYDKDF come from the germline V gene (reference sequence). The CDR3 runs 15 residues. The CDR3 DNA reads TGTGCCACCAGCAGGGGACAGAACTCTGGAAACACCATATATTTT. Residues: CATSRGQNSGNTIYF.

This clone showed up just once. V and J are TRBV6-1 and TRBJ1-2; the D gene is possibly TRBD1 (5 bases). The germline CDR1 and CDR2 sequences are MNHNS and SASEGT. V lost 0 bases and J lost 2, with 16 bases in between. The CDR3 totals 17 residues. DNA for the CDR3: TGTGCCAGCAGTGAAGCGTTCCGGACGGGGGGGAACTATGGCTACACCTTC. It codes for CASSEAFRTGGNYGYTF.

V and J are TRBV14 and TRBJ2-1; 7 bases map to TRBD1. CDR3 size: 14 residues. Germline trimming cut 4 bases from V and 5 bases from J; bases unmatched to any gene: 5. The germline V gene encodes CDR1 SGHDN and CDR2 FVKESK. CDR3 region: CASSPFGTDNEQFF. For the CDR3, the DNA is TGTGCCAGCAGCCCCTTCGGGACAGACAATGAGCAGTTCTTC.

This rearrangement joins TRBV7-2 to TRBJ1-2; maybe TRBD1 (6 bases). CDR1 is SGHTA, CDR2 FQGNSA, per germline. CDR3 length: 13 residues. The V gene lost 4 bases and the J gene lost 8 bases, with 14 bases spanning the gap. This CDR3 is CASSSWTVIGYTF. The CDR3 DNA is TGTGCCAGCAGCTCGTGGACAGTTATAGGCTACACCTTC.

The gene calls are TRBV28 and TRBJ1-5; 10 bases align to TRBD1. Germline V gives CDR1 MDHEN, CDR2 SYDVKM. The V segment lost 4 bases and the J segment 5 bases; nucleotides outside the gene matches: 5. The CDR3 consists of 15 residues. The DNA of the CDR3 is TGTGCCAGCAGTTCGCCGGGACAGGGGTATCAGCCCCAGCATTTT. The encoded protein is CASSSPGQGYQPQHF.

J is TRBJ2-5 and V is TRBV6-1; D might be TRBD2 (5 bases). V was pared by 2 bases and J by 6 bases, with 22 bases between. The CDR3 totals 17 residues. Germline CDR1 reads MNHNS; CDR2 reads SASEGT. CDR3 region: CASSEPPLRGGWKTQYF. The CDR3 DNA reads TGTGCCAGCAGTGAACCCCCCCTCCGCGGAGGATGGAAGACCCAGTACTTC.